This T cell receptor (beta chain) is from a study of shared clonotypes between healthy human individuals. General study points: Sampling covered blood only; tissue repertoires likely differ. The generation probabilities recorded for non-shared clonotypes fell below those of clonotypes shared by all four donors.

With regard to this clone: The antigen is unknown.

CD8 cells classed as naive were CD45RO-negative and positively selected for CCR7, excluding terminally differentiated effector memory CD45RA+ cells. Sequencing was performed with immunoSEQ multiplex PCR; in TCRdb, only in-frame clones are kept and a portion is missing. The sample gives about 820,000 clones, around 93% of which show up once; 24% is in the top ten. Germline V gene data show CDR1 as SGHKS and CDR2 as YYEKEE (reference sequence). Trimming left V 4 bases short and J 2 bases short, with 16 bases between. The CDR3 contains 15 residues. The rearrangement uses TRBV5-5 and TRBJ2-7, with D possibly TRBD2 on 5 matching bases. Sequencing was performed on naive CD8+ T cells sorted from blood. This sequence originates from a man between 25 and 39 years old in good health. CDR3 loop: CASSPYTAAAYEQYF. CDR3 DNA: TGTGCCAGCAGCCCCTACACGGCAGCGGCCTACGAGCAGTACTTC.